One sample yielded the 4 T cell receptor beta chains listed below, sequenced in a study of blood T cell repertoires in COVID-19. Repertoires were generated with immunoSEQ multiplex PCR, while TCRdb's copy carries only in-frame clones and drops some. The sample lists about 120,000 clones, roughly 91% occurring once. Sequences were obtained from peripheral blood. All receptors come from a man between 60 and 75 years old with COVID-19, enrolled during active disease.

The chain recombines TRBV19 with TRBJ1-1, with a tentative D call TRBD1 (5 bases). CDR3 length: 14 amino acids. V shed 6 bases and J shed 5 bases, with 16 bases lying between them. Germline V gene lookup returns CDR1 LNHDA and CDR2 SQIVND (reference sequence). CDR3 DNA sequence: TGTGCCAGTAGCCCCGAGTGGGGGGGGACTGAAGCTTTCTTT. It codes for CASSPEWGGTEAFF.

This chain connects TRBV27 to TRBJ1-2; the match to TRBD1 covers 7 bases. V shed 0 bases, J shed 5 bases, and the junction held 3 bases outside the gene matches. This CDR3 is built from 14 residues. CDR1 is MNHEY, CDR2 SMNVEV, per germline (reference sequence). This CDR3 reads CASSLSSGGYGYTF. The CDR3 DNA follows: TGTGCCAGCAGTTTATCGTCAGGGGGGTATGGCTACACCTTC.

V is TRBV10-2 and J is TRBJ1-1, with D possibly matching TRBD1 (6 bases). Trimming pared 6 bases from V and 0 bases from J, leaving 14 bases between. CDR3 length: 15 amino acids. From germline, CDR1 is WSHSY and CDR2 SAAADI. The CDR3 DNA reads TGCGCCAGCAGGGCAGGGAGGGGGGTGAACACTGAAGCTTTCTTT. It codes for CASRAGRGVNTEAFF.

The chain uses TRBV10-3 and TRBJ1-2; D possibly corresponds to TRBD1 (5 bases). The CDR3 covers 13 residues. The V and J ends lost 4 bases and 3 bases respectively, with 9 bases between them. Germline assignment: CDR1 ENHRY and CDR2 SYGVKD. The CDR3 spells CAISALGDYGYTF. DNA for the CDR3: TGTGCCATCAGTGCATTAGGGGACTATGGCTACACCTTC.